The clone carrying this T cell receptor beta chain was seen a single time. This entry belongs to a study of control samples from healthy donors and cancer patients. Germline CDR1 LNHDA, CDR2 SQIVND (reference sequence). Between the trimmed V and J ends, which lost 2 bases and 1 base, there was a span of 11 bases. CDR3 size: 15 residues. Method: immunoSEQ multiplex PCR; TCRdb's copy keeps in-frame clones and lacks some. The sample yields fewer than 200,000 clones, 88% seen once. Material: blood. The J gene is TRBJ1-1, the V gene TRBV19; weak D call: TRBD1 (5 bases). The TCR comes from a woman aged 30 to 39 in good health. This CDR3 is CASSIQGVENTEAFF. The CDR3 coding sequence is TGTGCCAGTAGTATACAGGGTGTAGAGAACACTGAAGCTTTCTTT. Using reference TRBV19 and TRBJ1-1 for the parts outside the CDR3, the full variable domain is DGGITQSPKYLFRKEGQNVTLSCEQNLNHDAMYWYRQDPGQGLRLIYYSQIVNDFQKGDIAEGYSVSREKKESFPLTVTSAQKNPTAFYLCASSIQGVENTEAFFGQGTRLTVV.